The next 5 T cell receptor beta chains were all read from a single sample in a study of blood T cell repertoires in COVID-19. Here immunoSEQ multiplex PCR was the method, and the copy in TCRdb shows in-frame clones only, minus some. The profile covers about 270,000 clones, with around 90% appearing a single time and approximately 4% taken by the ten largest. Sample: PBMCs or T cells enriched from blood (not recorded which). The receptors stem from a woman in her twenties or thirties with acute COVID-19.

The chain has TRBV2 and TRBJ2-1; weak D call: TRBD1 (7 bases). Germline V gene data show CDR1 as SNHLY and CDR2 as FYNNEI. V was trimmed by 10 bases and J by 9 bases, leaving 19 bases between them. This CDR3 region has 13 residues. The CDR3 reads CAITTGTAGEQFF. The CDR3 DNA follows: TGTGCCATCACTACCGGGACAGCGGGTGAGCAGTTCTTC.

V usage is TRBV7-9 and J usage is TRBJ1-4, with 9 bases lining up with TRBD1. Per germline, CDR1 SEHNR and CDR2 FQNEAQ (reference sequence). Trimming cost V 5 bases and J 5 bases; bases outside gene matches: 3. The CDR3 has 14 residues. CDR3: CASSQGQGNEKLFF. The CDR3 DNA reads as TGTGCCAGCAGCCAGGGACAGGGAAATGAAAAACTGTTTTTT.

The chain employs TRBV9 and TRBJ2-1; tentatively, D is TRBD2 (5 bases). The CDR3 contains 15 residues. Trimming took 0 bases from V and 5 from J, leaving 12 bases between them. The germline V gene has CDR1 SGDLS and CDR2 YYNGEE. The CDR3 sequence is CASSVGGSRDNEQFF. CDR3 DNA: TGTGCCAGCAGCGTAGGAGGGAGTCGGGACAATGAGCAGTTCTTC.

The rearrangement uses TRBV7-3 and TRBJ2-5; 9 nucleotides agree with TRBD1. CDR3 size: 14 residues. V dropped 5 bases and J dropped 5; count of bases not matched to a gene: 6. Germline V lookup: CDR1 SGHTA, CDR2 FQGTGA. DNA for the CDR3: TGTGCCAGCAGCAAACAGGGGGCAGGGGAGACCCAGTACTTC. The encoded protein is CASSKQGAGETQYF.

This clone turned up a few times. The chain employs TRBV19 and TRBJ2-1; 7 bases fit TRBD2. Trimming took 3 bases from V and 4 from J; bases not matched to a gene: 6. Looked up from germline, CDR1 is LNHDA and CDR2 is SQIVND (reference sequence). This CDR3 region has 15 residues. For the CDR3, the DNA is TGTGCCAGTAGTATCGGAGCGGGGCAGTACAATGAGCAGTTCTTC. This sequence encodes CASSIGAGQYNEQFF.